The entry that follows covers one T cell receptor beta chain sequence. The record originates from a study of cytomegalovirus exposure and HLA in healthy donors. The PCR was carried out with 60 Vbeta primers and 13 Jbeta primers. Clones were sequenced by immunoSEQ multiplex PCR, and TCRdb holds only the in-frame ones, with some missing. The data show about 90,000 clones, just over 65% seen once. Sequenced input: PBMCs. This TCR derives from a man aged 30 to 45 in good health and CMV-seronegative.

The CDR3 DNA sequence: TGTGCCAGCAGTTCCCGGGGTTATTTT. Encoded protein: CASSSRGYF. The chain combines TRBV28 with TRBJ2-3; a possible D gene is TRBD2 (5 bases). This CDR3 spans 9 amino acids. V lost 4 bases and J lost 15, with 8 bases in between. The germline CDR1 and CDR2 sequences are MDHEN and SYDVKM.